The 3 T cell receptor beta chains reported below all come from one sample, sequenced in a study of control samples from healthy donors and cancer patients. Data came from immunoSEQ multiplex PCR; TCRdb stores just in-frame clones and leaves some out. The data show over 150,000 clones, approximately 94% seen once. The sample comprised PBMCs. These receptors were obtained from a man in his 60s with colorectal cancer.

This clone was detected only a few times. The J gene is TRBJ1-1, the V gene TRBV19; 8 nucleotides align to TRBD1. Trimming took 6 bases from V and 4 from J; bases not matched to a gene: 4. The CDR3 consists of 13 residues. The V gene's germline CDR1 is LNHDA and CDR2 SQIVND (reference sequence). This CDR3 is CASSGQGATEAFF. CDR3 bases: TGTGCCAGTAGCGGACAGGGAGCCACTGAAGCTTTCTTT.

The chain combines TRBV5-6 with TRBJ1-2; the D is unclear. Trimming stripped 6 bases from V and 4 bases from J, with 13 bases between. The CDR3 sequence is 13 residues long. Germline V CDR1 and CDR2: SGHDT, YYEEEE. This CDR3 reads CASKYAASYGYTF. Here the CDR3 DNA reads TGTGCCAGCAAGTACGCGGCATCCTATGGCTACACCTTC.

V is TRBV7-2 and J is TRBJ2-3, with D maybe TRBD1 (7 bases). The length of the CDR3 is 14 residues. Germline-derived CDR1 and CDR2 are SGHTA and FQGNSA. The V end was cut by 4 bases, the J end by 6 bases, with 14 bases between. CDR3 bases: TGTGCCAGCAGCTACTTACAGGGGAGGGATACGCAGTATTTT. As protein: CASSYLQGRDTQYF.